The T cell receptor (beta chain) described here comes from a study of T cells after somatic rescue of genetic block. Germline values: CDR1 MNHEY, CDR2 SVGAGI. The V gene lost 6 bases and the J gene lost 5 bases, with 13 bases spanning the gap. This CDR3 spans 13 amino acids. This clone was counted once. Assay: immunoSEQ multiplex PCR; the TCRdb copy retains only in-frame clones and omits some. Of 45,000 to 55,000 clones listed, approximately 96% are singletons. J is TRBJ2-5 and V is TRBV6-5; D unresolved. Sequencing used peripheral blood mononuclear cells (PBMCs). The source of this sequence is a child less than two years old. The CDR3 protein is CASSSGRWETQYF. The CDR3 DNA reads TGTGCCAGCAGCTCGGGCAGATGGGAGACCCAGTACTTC.